The T cell receptor beta chain under discussion was sequenced for a study of blood T cell repertoires in COVID-19. Across the whole study: Nucleic acid was either cDNA or gDNA, and it came from T cells, B-cell-depleted T cells, or PBMCs.

Original data processing: The authors estimated nucleated cell counts from reference gene primer amplification. Clones were read by immunoSEQ multiplex PCR, and TCRdb kept only the in-frame ones, dropping some. V, J and clone size derive from that table, while D and trimming were established from the DNA sequence. The sample records approximately 69,000 clones, 80% to 90% being singletons. The trim removed 1 base at V and 5 bases at J, leaving 7 bases unmatched. Germline-derived CDR1 and CDR2 are SEHNR and FQNEAQ (reference sequence). The CDR3 spans 16 residues. The V call is TRBV7-9, the J call TRBJ2-5; 10 bases map to TRBD1. The source is a woman between 70 and 85 years old with acute or convalescent COVID-19. What was sequenced was peripheral blood. CDR3 nucleotide sequence: TGTGCCAGCAGCTTAGGGGACAGGGGCGACGGGGAGACCCAGTACTTC. Translated, it gives CASSLGDRGDGETQYF.